One and the same sample provided the 30 T cell receptor beta chains below, sequenced in a study of control samples from healthy donors and cancer patients. Repertoires were generated with immunoSEQ multiplex PCR, while TCRdb's copy carries only in-frame clones and drops some. This repertoire shows 390,000 or so clones, roughly 90% found once; its top ten account for around 6.4%. The sample taken for sequencing was PBMCs. The source of these receptors is a man aged 35-49 years with head and neck cancer.

Concerning this clone itself: Additional DNA sequences in this sample encode the identical CDR3. This chain connects TRBV10-3 to TRBJ2-7, with D uncertain. The V end was cut by 2 bases, the J end by 4 bases, with 3 bases between. The germline CDR1 and CDR2 sequences are ENHRY and SYGVKD. This CDR3 region has 11 residues. The DNA of the CDR3 is TGTGCCATCAGTGAGGGGTACGAGCAGTACTTC. Residues: CAISEGYEQYF.

The rearrangement joins TRBV7-9 to TRBJ1-6; possible D gene TRBD1, 5 bases. Germline V gene sequence: CDR1 SEHNR, CDR2 FQNEAQ (reference sequence). The ends were cut back, 0 bases at V and 5 bases at J, with 11 bases in the middle. CDR3 length equals 16 residues. This CDR3 is CASSLATGPDNSPLHF. The CDR3 DNA sequence: TGTGCCAGCAGCTTAGCCACGGGGCCTGATAATTCACCCCTCCACTTT.

This chain connects TRBV5-1 to TRBJ2-4; perhaps TRBD1 as D (5 bases). The ends were cut back, 4 bases at V and 6 bases at J, with 20 bases in the middle. The CDR3 runs 16 residues. Per the germline V gene, CDR1 is SGHRS and CDR2 is YFSETQ. The CDR3, as DNA: TGCGCCAGCAGCCCGCCCAGGGATGAGTCAAGAAACATTCAGTACTTC. Amino acids: CASSPPRDESRNIQYF.

The chain is built from TRBV7-2 and TRBJ2-7; 9 bases align to TRBD1. The CDR3 totals 14 residues. The V gene's germline CDR1 is SGHTA and CDR2 FQGNSA. V was clipped by 6 bases and J by 3 bases; unmatched bases: 6. This CDR3 is CASRRRDRDYEQYF. The CDR3 nucleotides read TGTGCCAGCAGACGTCGGGACAGGGACTACGAGCAGTACTTC.

This chain uses TRBV2 with TRBJ2-7; 10 bases agree with TRBD1. In germline, CDR1 is SNHLY, CDR2 FYNNEI. CDR3 length: 14 residues. V was pared by 3 bases and J by 5 bases, with 4 bases of the junction left unmatched. The CDR3 sequence: CASSEGQGLHEQYF. CDR3 nucleotide sequence: TGTGCCAGCAGTGAGGGACAGGGGCTCCACGAGCAGTACTTC.

The gene calls are TRBV28 and TRBJ1-3; D might be TRBD1 (5 bases). Germline values: CDR1 MDHEN, CDR2 SYDVKM. V was cut by 8 bases and J by 0 bases, with 17 bases left in between. The CDR3 is 16 amino acids. The CDR3 is CASGTGATSSGNTIYF. DNA for the CDR3: TGTGCCAGCGGGACGGGAGCCACCAGCTCTGGAAACACCATATATTTT.

V and J are TRBV7-2 and TRBJ2-7, with a weak D call TRBD2 (6 bases). V lost 0 bases and J 3 bases, leaving 9 bases between the germline ends. There are 14 residues in the CDR3. Germline V lookup: CDR1 SGHTA, CDR2 FQGNSA. CDR3 in amino acids: CASSLAGLVYEQYF. The CDR3 DNA sequence: TGTGCCAGCAGCTTAGCGGGACTGGTCTACGAGCAGTACTTC.

V and J are TRBV12-3 or TRBV12-4 and TRBJ1-6; D gene ambiguous. V shed 7 bases and J shed 3 bases, with 7 bases lying between them. The CDR3 length is 13 residues. The CDR3 sequence: CASNGLYNSPLHF. In nucleotides, the CDR3 is TGTGCCAGCAATGGTCTCTATAATTCACCCCTCCACTTT.

The chain couples TRBV28 to TRBJ2-7; D perhaps matches TRBD1 (6 bases). The ends were cut back, 6 bases at V and 4 bases at J, with 13 bases in the middle. The CDR3 runs 13 residues. Germline V lookup: CDR1 MDHEN, CDR2 SYDVKM. The CDR3 DNA reads as TGTGCCAGCAGGCCGACAGGTTCTTACGAGCAGTACTTC. This encodes CASRPTGSYEQYF.

The chain recombines TRBV29-1 with TRBJ1-2, with TRBD1 as a possible D gene (6 bases). This CDR3 contains 15 residues. The V end lost 2 bases, the J end lost 4 bases, and 17 bases lay between the germline ends. Germline values: CDR1 SQVTM, CDR2 ANQGSEA. The CDR3 DNA sequence: TGCAGCGTTGAAAAGGGAGGACCAGGGGTCTATGGCTACACCTTC. Protein product: CSVEKGGPGVYGYTF.

This clone was seen a single time. In DNA form, the CDR3 reads TGTGCCAGCAGTTTCGGACCAGGACTTCAGGGGCCGAACTATGGCTACACCTTC. Its protein is CASSFGPGLQGPNYGYTF. The rearrangement uses TRBV28 and TRBJ1-2, with D possibly TRBD1 on 6 matching bases. This CDR3 has 18 amino acids. V was shortened by 3 bases and J by 2 bases, with 22 bases between the two germline ends. Germline loops: CDR1 MDHEN, CDR2 SYDVKM.

The chain couples TRBV6-6 to TRBJ2-3; TRBD2 matches at 7 bases. V lost 0 bases to trimming and J lost 7 bases; unmatched junction nucleotides: 7. Germline lookup yields CDR1 MNHNY and CDR2 SVGAGI (reference sequence). The CDR3 contains 15 residues. CDR3 coding DNA: TGTGCCAGCAGTTACTCGATGCCTAGCGGCTATACGCAGTATTTT. This sequence encodes CASSYSMPSGYTQYF.

With respect to this clone: Other DNA sequences in this specimen translate into the identical CDR3. The CDR3 sequence: CASSPGTANTEAFF. Written as DNA, the CDR3 is TGTGCCAGCAGTCCCGGGACAGCGAACACTGAAGCTTTCTTT. V is TRBV28 and J is TRBJ1-1; 7 nucleotides align to TRBD1. V lost 5 bases, J lost 1 base, and 4 bases stayed unmatched. CDR1 is MDHEN and CDR2 is SYDVKM in the germline V gene. CDR3 length: 14 amino acids.

The CDR3 DNA sequence: TGTGCCAGCAGTTTATCGGGGGACAGCTATGGCTACACCTTC. Its translation is CASSLSGDSYGYTF. The rearrangement links TRBV27 to TRBJ1-2; 7 bases are shared with TRBD1. In germline, CDR1 is MNHEY, CDR2 SMNVEV (reference sequence). The CDR3 contains 14 residues. Germline trimming cut 0 bases from V and 4 bases from J; bases unmatched to any gene: 2.

The V call is TRBV6-5, the J call TRBJ1-3; D might be TRBD1 (5 bases). CDR1 is MNHEY, CDR2 SVGAGI, per germline. The CDR3 contains 13 residues. V was clipped by 9 bases and J by 0 bases, with 9 bases between them. The CDR3 loop reads CASRQSSGNTIYF. Written as DNA, the CDR3 is TGTGCCAGTAGACAGTCCTCTGGAAACACCATATATTTT.

The chain uses TRBV19 and TRBJ2-7; no reliable D call. Trimming removed 5 bases from V and 4 bases from J, with 6 bases in between. CDR1 LNHDA and CDR2 SQIVND come from the germline V gene (reference sequence). The CDR3 is made up of 11 amino acids. The CDR3 DNA reads as TGTGCCAGTAGTGTAAATTACGAGCAGTACTTC. Translating it yields CASSVNYEQYF.

This clone was found once. Other DNA sequences in the sample encode the same CDR3. The V gene is TRBV30, the J gene TRBJ1-2; 9 bases are shared with TRBD1. This CDR3 spans 12 amino acids. Germline lookup yields CDR1 GTSNPN and CDR2 SVGIG (reference sequence). V was pared by 5 bases and J by 2 bases, with 0 bases of the junction left unmatched. In DNA, the CDR3 is TGTGCCTGGGGACAGGGGAACTATGGCTACACCTTC. It is translated as CAWGQGNYGYTF.

The J gene is TRBJ2-7, the V gene TRBV30, with 10 bases matching TRBD1. From germline, CDR1 is GTSNPN and CDR2 SVGIG (reference sequence). V lost 4 bases, J lost 5 bases, and 8 bases stayed unmatched. The CDR3 is 14 amino acids. For the CDR3, the DNA is TGTGCCTGGAATTCAGGACAGGGGGTCCACGAGCAGTACTTC. This encodes CAWNSGQGVHEQYF.

J is TRBJ2-3 and V is TRBV9; D may be TRBD1 (5 bases). The CDR3 runs to 16 residues. The germline gives CDR1 SGDLS, CDR2 YYNGEE. V lost 0 bases and J lost 0, with 11 bases in between. CDR3 nucleotide sequence: TGTGCCAGCAGCGTAGAACCAGGGCCGAGCACAGATACGCAGTATTTT. Its translation is CASSVEPGPSTDTQYF.

This clone was found a few times. This chain joins TRBV19 and TRBJ2-2, with 10 nucleotides matching TRBD2. The CDR3 loop spans 16 amino acids. With V trimmed by 7 bases and J by 4 bases, 9 bases remained unmatched. Per germline, CDR1 LNHDA and CDR2 SQIVND (reference sequence). CDR3 in DNA: TGTGCCAGTATCAAAACTAGCGGGGACCCCACCGGGGAGCTGTTTTTT. Amino acid sequence: CASIKTSGDPTGELFF.

CDR3 protein: CASSLGPNYEQYF. CDR3 bases: TGTGCCAGCAGCTTAGGCCCTAACTACGAGCAGTACTTC. V is TRBV7-2 and J is TRBJ2-7, with no clear D. This CDR3 has 13 amino acids. Germline values: CDR1 SGHTA, CDR2 FQGNSA. V was shortened by 1 base and J by 3 bases, with 7 bases between the two germline ends.

This chain joins TRBV7-2 and TRBJ2-1; tentatively, D is TRBD1 or TRBD2 (5 bases each). The CDR3 is 16 amino acids. With 2 bases removed from V and 0 bases from J, the gap between germline ends came to 11 bases. Germline lookup yields CDR1 SGHTA and CDR2 FQGNSA. The CDR3 protein is CASSLLGTSSYNEQFF. The CDR3 region has the DNA TGTGCCAGCAGCTTACTTGGGACCAGCTCCTACAATGAGCAGTTCTTC.

V and J are TRBV18 and TRBJ2-1, with a tentative D call TRBD1 (5 bases). V lost 5 bases, J lost 3 bases, and 23 bases lay in between. The CDR3 loop spans 18 amino acids. Germline lookup yields CDR1 KGHSH and CDR2 LQKENI. CDR3 DNA: TGTGCCAGCTCATTGGAACAAGGGAAGGGGTTAAGCTACAATGAGCAGTTCTTC. Amino acid sequence: CASSLEQGKGLSYNEQFF.

V gene TRBV7-3 combines with J gene TRBJ1-1, with D perhaps matching TRBD1 (5 bases). V gave up 6 bases and J gave up 2 bases, with 13 bases separating them. This CDR3 is 14 amino acids long. Germline V gene data show CDR1 as SGHTA and CDR2 as FQGTGA. The CDR3 region is CASSWSTGNTEAFF. The DNA of the CDR3 is TGTGCCAGCAGTTGGTCTACAGGTAACACTGAAGCTTTCTTT. Looking up the rest from reference TRBV7-3 and TRBJ1-1 gives the full variable domain: GAGVSQTPSNKVTEKGKYVELRCDPISGHTALYWYRQSLGQGPEFLIYFQGTGAADDSGLPNDRFFAVRPEGSVSTLKIQRTERGDSAVYLCASSWSTGNTEAFFGQGTRLTVV.

This clone was observed a single time. The chain links TRBV5-4 to TRBJ1-2, with a tentative D call TRBD1 (5 bases). CDR3 length: 14 amino acids. V shed 0 bases and J shed 6 bases, with 12 bases lying between them. CDR1 is SGHNT and CDR2 is YYREEE in the germline V gene (reference sequence). CDR3 DNA sequence: TGTGCCAGCAGCTTGGCGGGCAGGGATGATGGCTACACCTTC. Translation: CASSLAGRDDGYTF.

V usage is TRBV18 and J usage is TRBJ2-4, with a tentative D call TRBD2 (7 bases). Germline V lookup: CDR1 KGHSH, CDR2 LQKENI. The CDR3 has 16 amino acids. The germline V and J ends were trimmed by 6 bases and 0 bases, with 15 bases remaining between them. The CDR3 region is CASSLNRGAAKNIQYF. In DNA form, the CDR3 reads TGTGCCAGCTCCCTCAACCGGGGGGCAGCCAAAAACATTCAGTACTTC.

V usage is TRBV13 and J usage is TRBJ2-1; D call uncertain. The V end lost 5 bases, the J end lost 6 bases, and 17 bases lay between the germline ends. The CDR3 is 15 residues long. CDR1 and CDR2 (germline): PRHDT, FYEKMQ (reference sequence). This CDR3 is CASSTPGSSGNEQFF. The CDR3 nucleotides read TGTGCCAGCAGCACCCCGGGTAGTTCCGGCAATGAGCAGTTCTTC.

The V call is TRBV6-5, the J call TRBJ1-1; possibly TRBD1 for D (6 bases). Germline lookup yields CDR1 MNHEY and CDR2 SVGAGI. This CDR3 has 14 residues. With 7 bases removed from V and 4 bases from J, the gap between germline ends came to 16 bases. CDR3 nucleotides: TGTGCCAGCAAGACTGGGGGAGGGGGCACTGAAGCTTTCTTT. Residues: CASKTGGGGTEAFF.

J is TRBJ2-7 and V is TRBV21-1; the D segment call TRBD1 is taken from the table without a DNA check. TRBV21-1 constitutes a pseudogene. The CDR3 is 14 residues long. Here the CDR3 DNA reads TGTGCCAGCAGCAATCAAGCCTTAAGGGGAGAGCAGTACTTC. Its protein is CASSNQALRGEQYF.

The V and J genes are TRBV7-3 and TRBJ2-5; perhaps D is TRBD1 or TRBD2 (5 bases each). The CDR3 runs 14 residues. The V gene's germline CDR1 is SGHTA and CDR2 FQGTGA. The V end was cut by 2 bases, the J end by 3 bases, with 10 bases between. The CDR3 is CASSLWGSEETQYF. Here the CDR3 DNA reads TGTGCCAGCAGCTTATGGGGGAGTGAAGAGACCCAGTACTTC.